Listed below are T cell receptor beta chains from one sample, sequenced in a study of PD-L1 blockade in urothelial cancer. Clones were read by immunoSEQ multiplex PCR, and TCRdb kept only the in-frame ones, dropping some. Of 75,000 to 100,000 clones in the sample, 70% to 90% were seen once. The input for sequencing was PBMCs, taken around atezolizumab (anti-PD-L1) treatment. All receptors come from a man in his 70s with urothelial cancer. Both conserved end residues are part of each CDR3. A D gene is named only where the DNA matches it firmly. Clone size is stated in some rows and not others, as once, few, many or a class when expanded.

clone size	V gene	J gene	D gene	CDR3 protein	CDR3 DNA
-	TRBV5-1	TRBJ1-1	-	CASSLGLDRNTEAFF	TGCGCCAGCAGCTTGGGCCTGGACAGGAACACTGAAGCTTTCTTT
-	TRBV6-1	TRBJ2-2	TRBD2	CAGTSGNTGELFF	TGTGCTGGGACTAGCGGGAACACCGGGGAGCTGTTTTTT
-	TRBV2	TRBJ2-3	TRBD2	CARSEGLAGVEVDTQYF	TGTGCCCGCAGTGAGGGGCTAGCGGGAGTGGAGGTAGATACGCAGTATTTT
-	TRBV2	TRBJ2-2	-	CASTAGAGELFF	TGTGCCAGCACCGCAGGGGCCGGGGAGCTGTTTTTT
-	TRBV18	TRBJ1-3	-	CASSPLSLAREGNTIYF	TGTGCCAGCTCACCACTATCACTTGCACGGGAAGGAAACACCATATATTTT
-	TRBV19	TRBJ2-1	TRBD1	CASSIVGDRVYNEQFF	TGTGCCAGTAGTATAGTTGGGGACAGGGTCTACAATGAGCAGTTCTTC
-	TRBV19	TRBJ1-3	-	CASSIRQISGNTIYF	TGTGCCAGTAGTATAAGACAGATCTCTGGAAACACCATATATTTT
-	TRBV2	TRBJ1-2	TRBD1	CASSRLTGVGNGYTF	TGTGCCAGCAGTCGTTTGACAGGGGTTGGTAATGGCTACACCTTC
once	TRBV12-5	TRBJ1-2	-	CASGLPERVPDYGYTF	TGTGCTAGTGGTTTGCCCGAGAGAGTGCCCGACTATGGCTACACCTTC
once	TRBV5-4	TRBJ2-2	TRBD1	CASSLASGTGGTGELFF	TGTGCCAGCAGCTTGGCGAGCGGGACAGGGGGCACCGGGGAGCTGTTTTTT
-	TRBV7-2	TRBJ2-7	-	CASSLSGGTTYEQYF	TGTGCCAGCAGCTTATCGGGCGGGACGACCTACGAGCAGTACTTC